This is a list of T cell receptor beta chains from one sample in a study of molecular identifiers for immune sequencing clone quantification. TCRdb fed the PCR reads into MiXCR, producing one record per CDR3 protein. This sample has a few hundred thousand distinct CDR3 sequences, with 20% to 25% found just once. The sample consisted of naive CD8+ T cells from blood, with Jurkat cell RNA spiked in. These TCRs come from a human donor in good health. Some libraries in this study had Jurkat cell RNA spiked in. Each CDR3 is given with its conserved first and last residue. D genes are given only for firm matches. Clone size is shown for a subset of rows, as once, few, many or a class of expanded clone.

len,v_gene,d_gene,abundance,j_gene,CDR3aa,CDR3nt
17,TRBV4-3,TRBD2,few,TRBJ2-3,CASSQDVTSVGVDTQYF,TGCGCCAGCAGCCAAGATGTGACTAGCGTGGGGGTGGATACGCAGTATTTT
15,TRBV13,TRBD1,many,TRBJ2-7,CASSFRTGPSYEQYF,TGTGCCAGCAGCTTTCGGACAGGGCCCTCCTACGAGCAGTACTTC
17,TRBV6-5,TRBD1,few,TRBJ2-2,CASSTIDRGLSTGELFF,TGTGCCAGCAGTACAATAGACAGGGGGCTTAGCACCGGGGAGCTGTTTTTT
17,TRBV27,NA,few,TRBJ1-6,CASSPSHGEYYNSPLHF,TGTGCCAGCAGTCCCTCGCACGGGGAGTACTATAATTCACCCCTCCACTTT
13,TRBV29-1,NA,many,TRBJ2-2,CSVRQSNTGELFF,TGCAGCGTTCGGCAATCGAACACCGGGGAGCTGTTTTTT
15,TRBV19,TRBD2,NA,TRBJ2-3,CASSILSGGPDTQYF,TGTGCCAGTAGTATACTCTCGGGAGGGCCGGATACGCAGTATTTT
12,TRBV6-2/TRBV6-3,NA,few,TRBJ2-7,CASKPSSYEQYF,TGTGCCAGCAAGCCCAGCTCCTACGAGCAGTACTTC
16,TRBV21-1,NA,NA,TRBJ2-5,CATAGTSGRGQETQYF,TGTGCCACTGCCGGGACTAGCGGGAGAGGGCAAGAGACCCAGTACTTC
15,TRBV4-2,NA,few,TRBJ2-7,CASSQDRNVAGEQYF,TGTGCCAGCAGCCAAGATCGAAACGTGGCGGGAGAGCAGTACTTC
15,TRBV27,NA,NA,TRBJ1-1,CASSPTVLAGGEAFF,TGTGCCAGCAGTCCCACCGTTCTAGCGGGAGGGGAAGCTTTCTTT
16,TRBV28,NA,few,TRBJ1-6,CASSLGAGRLNSPLHF,TGTGCCAGCAGTTTAGGGGCAGGGCGACTAAATTCACCCCTCCACTTT
16,TRBV3-1,TRBD1,NA,TRBJ1-2,CASSQDVDREFYGYTF,TGTGCCAGCAGCCAAGATGTGGACAGGGAATTCTATGGCTACACCTTC
14,TRBV30,TRBD1,NA,TRBJ1-4,CAWSTGTGDGKLFF,TGTGCCTGGAGTACCGGGACAGGGGATGGAAAACTGTTTTTT
11,TRBV29-1,NA,NA,TRBJ1-1,CNVDPGSEAFF,TGCAACGTTGACCCAGGATCTGAAGCTTTCTTC
15,TRBV3-1,NA,many,TRBJ2-1,CASSQDPSSYNEQFF,TGTGCCAGCAGCCAAGATCCCAGCTCCTACAATGAGCAGTTCTTC
14,TRBV9,NA,few,TRBJ2-7,CASSRDGETYEQYF,TGTGCCAGCAGCCGGGACGGGGAAACCTACGAGCAGTACTTC
12,TRBV6-5,NA,many,TRBJ2-1,CASSSLDRFRFF,TGTGCCAGCAGTTCCCTGGACAGATTCAGGTTCTTC
17,TRBV6-2/TRBV6-3,TRBD1,NA,TRBJ1-5,CASSYPSGTGGGQPQHF,TGTGCCAGCAGTTACCCCTCCGGGACAGGGGGCGGTCAGCCCCAGCATTTT
14,TRBV7-3,TRBD2,NA,TRBJ2-1,CASSSTGLANEQFF,TGTGCCAGCAGCTCGACGGGACTAGCAAATGAGCAGTTCTTC
13,TRBV5-6,NA,few,TRBJ1-1,CASNMDGNTEAFF,TGTGCCAGCAACATGGACGGGAACACTGAAGCTTTCTTT
13,TRBV20-1,NA,NA,TRBJ2-7,CSALDRVTYEQYF,TGCAGTGCCCTCGACAGAGTCACCTACGAGCAGTACTTC
14,TRBV4-3,NA,NA,TRBJ2-1,CASSQRQVRNEQFF,TGCGCCAGCAGCCAAAGACAGGTTCGCAATGAGCAGTTCTTC
13,TRBV30,NA,few,TRBJ2-5,CAWSLDRGETQYF,TGTGCCTGGAGTTTGGATAGAGGCGAGACCCAGTACTTC
15,TRBV28,NA,few,TRBJ1-3,CASSLWSGAGNTIYF,TGTGCCAGCAGTTTATGGTCGGGGGCAGGAAACACCATATATTTT
16,TRBV19,TRBD2,few,TRBJ2-7,CASSIWLAGGGYEQYF,TGTGCCAGTAGTATCTGGCTAGCGGGAGGCGGTTACGAGCAGTACTTC
17,TRBV20-1,TRBD2,NA,TRBJ2-4,CSAAAGTSGRAVNIQYF,TGCAGTGCCGCCGCCGGGACTAGCGGGAGGGCCGTAAACATTCAGTACTTC
14,TRBV28,NA,few,TRBJ2-7,CASSLGGGVDEQYF,TGTGCCAGCAGTTTGGGGGGGGGCGTCGACGAGCAGTACTTC
16,TRBV19,NA,NA,TRBJ2-3,CASSIPGLGFSDTQYF,TGTGCCAGTAGTATCCCAGGGCTAGGATTCTCCGATACGCAGTATTTT
15,TRBV2,NA,NA,TRBJ2-2,CASRTPGAGTGELFF,TGTGCCAGCCGGACACCCGGGGCGGGCACCGGGGAGCTGTTTTTT
15,TRBV5-1,TRBD2,many,TRBJ2-7,CASSPEAGGPSEQYF,TGCGCCAGCAGCCCGGAGGCGGGAGGGCCGTCCGAGCAGTACTTC
15,TRBV19,NA,many,TRBJ1-5,CASSSGRRSLQPQHF,TGTGCCAGTAGTTCGGGCAGGCGCAGTTTACAGCCCCAGCATTTT
15,TRBV15,NA,few,TRBJ2-3,CATSNGRGTTDTQYF,TGTGCCACCAGCAACGGTCGCGGGACCACAGATACGCAGTATTTT
17,TRBV4-3,TRBD2,NA,TRBJ2-3,CASSQDVLAGDMDTQYF,TGCGCCAGCAGCCAAGATGTACTAGCGGGGGATATGGATACGCAGTATTTT
15,TRBV7-9,NA,NA,TRBJ1-1,CASSLSPGAGTEAFF,TGTGCCAGCAGCTTATCACCAGGGGCTGGCACTGAAGCTTTCTTT
12,TRBV27,TRBD1,few,TRBJ1-2,CASRTGELGYTF,TGTGCCAGCAGAACAGGGGAGCTTGGCTACACCTTC
16,TRBV6-6,TRBD2,NA,TRBJ2-2,CASGSDGLADTGELFF,TGTGCCAGCGGGTCTGATGGGCTAGCGGACACCGGGGAGCTGTTTTTT
11,TRBV15,NA,many,TRBJ2-1,CATSGGPWQFF,TGTGCCACCAGCGGGGGGCCTTGGCAGTTCTTC
15,TRBV9,TRBD2,few,TRBJ2-2,CASSVSGDNTGELFF,TGTGCCAGCAGCGTAAGCGGGGACAACACCGGGGAGCTGTTTTTT
16,TRBV4-2,TRBD2,few,TRBJ2-7,CASSQDIGGRGYEQYF,TGTGCCAGCAGCCAAGATATCGGCGGGAGGGGCTACGAGCAGTACTTC
13,TRBV13,NA,NA,TRBJ1-1,CASSLVRVPGAFF,TGTGCCAGCAGCTTAGTCAGGGTCCCCGGGGCTTTCTTT
18,TRBV27,NA,NA,TRBJ1-3,CASSPCPPDRLSGNTIYF,TGTGCCAGCAGTCCCTGCCCGCCCGACAGACTCTCTGGAAACACCATATATTTT
15,TRBV28,NA,many,TRBJ1-1,CASSSSWQINTEAFF,TGTGCCAGCTCCTCGTCTTGGCAGATCAACACTGAAGCTTTCTTT
16,TRBV12-3/TRBV12-4,TRBD2,NA,TRBJ2-3,CASSPERGGRGDTQYF,TGTGCCAGCAGTCCCGAGCGGGGGGGCCGCGGAGATACGCAGTATTTT
16,TRBV14,NA,NA,TRBJ1-6,CASSQDFSSYNSPLHF,TGTGCCAGCAGCCAAGACTTCAGCTCCTATAATTCACCCCTCCACTTT
16,TRBV2,NA,many,TRBJ2-7,CASSEVAGASSYEQYF,TGTGCCAGCAGTGAAGTAGCAGGGGCGAGCTCCTACGAGCAGTACTTC
17,TRBV2,TRBD1,few,TRBJ1-5,CASSDEGTEISNQPQHF,TGTGCCAGCAGTGATGAAGGGACAGAGATTAGCAATCAGCCCCAGCATTTT
16,TRBV11-2,NA,NA,TRBJ2-1,CASSDRDNPSYNEQFF,TGTGCCAGCAGCGACCGGGACAACCCGTCCTACAATGAGCAGTTCTTC
17,TRBV4-3,TRBD1,few,TRBJ1-2,CASSQGPKYRGDYGYTF,TGCGCCAGCAGCCAAGGGCCGAAGTACAGGGGGGACTATGGCTACACCTTC
16,TRBV27,TRBD2,NA,TRBJ2-3,CASSPLAGRGTDTQYF,TGTGCCAGCAGTCCTCTAGCGGGGAGGGGCACAGATACGCAGTATTTT
15,TRBV27,TRBD2,few,TRBJ2-5,CASSFLAGDQETQYF,TGTGCCAGCAGTTTTCTAGCGGGGGACCAAGAGACCCAGTACTTC
17,TRBV5-5,TRBD1,NA,TRBJ1-3,CASSPETGVSSGNTIYF,TGTGCCAGCAGCCCCGAGACAGGGGTAAGCTCTGGAAACACCATATATTTT
15,TRBV6-5,TRBD1,many,TRBJ2-7,CASSYSIGTVYEQYF,TGTGCCAGCAGTTACTCGATTGGGACAGTCTACGAGCAGTACTTC
14,TRBV19,NA,NA,TRBJ2-3,CASSIYISTDTQYF,TGTGCCAGTAGTATTTACATCTCCACAGATACGCAGTATTTT
10,TRBV30,NA,many,TRBJ1-1,CAWSGTEAFF,TGTGCCTGGAGTGGTACTGAAGCTTTCTTT
12,TRBV6-6,NA,many,TRBJ1-1,CASSTWDFEAFF,TGTGCCAGCAGTACTTGGGACTTTGAAGCTTTCTTT